This entry lists 16 T cell receptor beta chains sequenced from one sample in a study of blood T cell repertoires in COVID-19. Data came from immunoSEQ multiplex PCR; TCRdb stores just in-frame clones and leaves some out. Among about 110,000 clones listed, over 80% were seen once. The specimen was peripheral blood. All receptors come from a woman in her sixties or seventies with acute or convalescent COVID-19.

This clone was found a few times. This sequence joins TRBV5-6 and TRBJ1-2, with D possibly being TRBD1 (5 bases). Trimming took 4 bases from V and 0 from J, leaving 13 bases between them. The CDR3 is 15 amino acids. Germline loops: CDR1 SGHDT, CDR2 YYEEEE. CDR3 region: CASSPGAGPNYGYTF. The CDR3 region has the DNA TGTGCCAGCAGCCCTGGGGCAGGGCCTAACTATGGCTACACCTTC.

The V and J genes are TRBV28 and TRBJ1-1, with a tentative D call TRBD1 (5 bases). The ends were cut back, 10 bases at V and 3 bases at J, with 12 bases in the middle. This CDR3 has 12 amino acids. Germline CDR1 reads MDHEN; CDR2 reads SYDVKM. The CDR3 coding sequence is TGTGCCACCGGACGGGGGGACACTGAAGCTTTCTTT. Amino acid sequence: CATGRGDTEAFF.

This clone was seen a few times. The chain carries TRBV6-5 and TRBJ2-1; 9 nucleotides align to TRBD2. The CDR3 spans 14 residues. Germline V lookup: CDR1 MNHEY, CDR2 SVGAGI. With V trimmed by 5 bases and J by 8 bases, 7 bases remained unmatched. The CDR3 spells CASSLGLALDEQFF. In nucleotides, the CDR3 is TGTGCCAGCAGTCTGGGACTAGCACTCGATGAGCAGTTCTTC.

The chain uses TRBV27 and TRBJ2-7; 12 bases agree with TRBD1. The CDR3 extends over 15 amino acids. CDR1 and CDR2 from the germline V gene are MNHEY and SMNVEV (reference sequence). Trimming cost V 5 bases and J 3 bases; bases outside gene matches: 5. The CDR3 spells CASSLGTGGFYEQYF. The CDR3, as DNA: TGTGCCAGCAGTCTTGGGACAGGGGGCTTCTACGAGCAGTACTTC.

V and J are TRBV5-1 and TRBJ1-1; tentatively, D is TRBD1 (6 bases). The germline CDR1 and CDR2 sequences are SGHRS and YFSETQ. V dropped 6 bases and J dropped 6 bases, with 15 bases sitting between them. This CDR3 is built from 13 residues. This chain's CDR3 is CASKEVGGAEAFF. In DNA form, the CDR3 reads TGCGCCAGCAAGGAAGTAGGGGGGGCTGAAGCTTTCTTT.

The genes are TRBV7-9 and TRBJ1-4, with TRBD1 matching over 7 bases. Trimming took 4 bases from V and 8 from J; bases not matched to a gene: 13. The germline V gene has CDR1 SEHNR and CDR2 FQNEAQ (reference sequence). This CDR3 is 16 amino acids long. Here the CDR3 reads CASSSVDRVGAEKLFF. CDR3 coding DNA: TGTGCCAGCAGCTCCGTCGACAGGGTGGGTGCCGAAAAACTGTTTTTT.

V usage is TRBV6-5 and J usage is TRBJ2-3; 7 bases agree with TRBD2. The CDR3 has 14 residues. From germline, CDR1 is MNHEY and CDR2 SVGAGI. The V segment lost 5 bases and the J segment 1 base; nucleotides outside the gene matches: 3. CDR3 in amino acids: CASSLADGTDTQYF. In DNA form, the CDR3 reads TGTGCCAGCAGTCTAGCGGATGGCACAGATACGCAGTATTTT.

This clone was seen a handful of times. V is TRBV7-9 and J is TRBJ1-5; D gene ambiguous. Germline V gene lookup returns CDR1 SEHNR and CDR2 FQNEAQ (reference sequence). This CDR3 is built from 12 residues. The V end lost 0 bases, the J end lost 5 bases, and 2 bases lay between the germline ends. The CDR3 sequence: CASSLADQPQHF. As DNA, the CDR3 is TGTGCCAGCAGCTTAGCCGATCAGCCCCAGCATTTT. Full variable domain (remainder filled in from reference TRBV7-9 and TRBJ1-5): DTGVSQNPRHKITKRGQNVTFRCDPISEHNRLYWYRQTLGQGPEFLTYFQNEAQLEKSRLLSDRFSAERPKGSFSTLEIQRTEQGDSAMYLCASSLADQPQHFGDGTRLSIL.

The chain is built from TRBV6-6 and TRBJ1-1; D is perhaps TRBD1 (5 bases). Trimming took 3 bases from V and 4 from J, leaving 15 bases between them. The germline CDR1 and CDR2 sequences are MNHNY and SVGAGI (reference sequence). The CDR3 is 15 residues long. The CDR3 nucleotides are TGTGCCAGCAGTTATTCTGGGCAAGGGGCCACTGAAGCTTTCTTT. Translated: CASSYSGQGATEAFF.

J is TRBJ2-1 and V is TRBV5-1, with no clear D. Germline V lookup: CDR1 SGHRS, CDR2 YFSETQ. There are 13 residues in the CDR3. Trimming removed 4 bases from V and 5 bases from J, with 10 bases in between. In DNA form, the CDR3 reads TGCGCCAGCAGCCATCCCCCCCACAATGAGCAGTTCTTC. Translating gives CASSHPPHNEQFF.

This chain joins TRBV6-1 and TRBJ1-1; D is undetermined. V was shortened by 0 bases and J by 0 bases, with 8 bases between the two germline ends. Germline V CDR1 and CDR2: MNHNS, SASEGT. This CDR3 has 15 residues. CDR3 nucleotide sequence: TGTGCCAGCAGTGAAGCGAGGATGCTGAACACTGAAGCTTTCTTT. Protein sequence: CASSEARMLNTEAFF.

The chain uses TRBV7-9 and TRBJ2-3, with 8 nucleotides matching TRBD2. Germline CDR1 and CDR2: SEHNR and FQNEAQ (reference sequence). This CDR3 comprises 16 residues. With 2 bases clipped from V and 1 base from J, the junction kept 5 bases outside the gene matches. The CDR3 sequence: CASSLSAGGGTDTQYF. Written as DNA, the CDR3 is TGTGCCAGCAGCTTAAGTGCGGGGGGCGGCACAGATACGCAGTATTTT.

The chain has TRBV28 and TRBJ1-1; D might be TRBD1 (6 bases). The CDR3 runs to 15 residues. Germline loops: CDR1 MDHEN, CDR2 SYDVKM. The V gene lost 2 bases and the J gene lost 0 bases, with 10 bases spanning the gap. In nucleotides, the CDR3 is TGTGCCAGCAGTTTAGACAGGAGCTTGAACACTGAAGCTTTCTTT. It encodes CASSLDRSLNTEAFF.

This clone was observed a few times. This sequence joins TRBV4-3 and TRBJ1-2, with unresolved D. This CDR3 has 14 residues. V dropped 1 base and J dropped 7 bases, with 13 bases sitting between them. The germline CDR1 and CDR2 sequences are LGHNA and YSLEER. The CDR3 bases are TGCGCCAGCAGCCAAGGTCTCGGGGAGCCTGGCTACACCTTC. Encoded protein: CASSQGLGEPGYTF.

The chain couples TRBV7-9 to TRBJ1-4, with TRBD1 matching 7 bases. Germline CDR1 reads SEHNR; CDR2 reads FQNEAQ (reference sequence). Trimming removed 10 bases from V and 7 bases from J; junction bases left unmatched: 6. CDR3 length: 12 amino acids. The CDR3: CATIGGPEKLFF. DNA of the CDR3: TGTGCCACCATAGGGGGCCCTGAAAAACTGTTTTTT.

V is TRBV7-3 and J is TRBJ2-7; TRBD2 matches 10 bases. Germline CDR1 is SGHTA and CDR2 is FQGTGA. Trimming at V came to 1 base and at J to 3 bases, leaving 3 bases not matched to a gene. The CDR3 is 15 residues long. CDR3 in DNA: TGTGCCAGCAGCTTAATGCCTAGCGGGGGCTACGAGCAGTACTTC. It specifies CASSLMPSGGYEQYF.